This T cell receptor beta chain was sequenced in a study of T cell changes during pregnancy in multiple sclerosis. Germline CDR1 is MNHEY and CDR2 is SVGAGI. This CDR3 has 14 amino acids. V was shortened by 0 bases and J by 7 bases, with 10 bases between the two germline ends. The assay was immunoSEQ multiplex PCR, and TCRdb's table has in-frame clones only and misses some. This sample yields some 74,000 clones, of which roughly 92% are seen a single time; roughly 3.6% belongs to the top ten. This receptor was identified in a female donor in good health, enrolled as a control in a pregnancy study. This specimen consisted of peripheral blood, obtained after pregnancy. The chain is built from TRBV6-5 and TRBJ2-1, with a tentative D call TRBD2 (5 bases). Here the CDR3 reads CASSYSIPGNEQFF. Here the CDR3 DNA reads TGTGCCAGCAGTTACTCGATTCCGGGGAATGAGCAGTTCTTC.